The present TCR beta chain was sequenced within a study of blood T cells in healthy people across ages. Overall study findings and caveats: With donor CMV status unknown, expanded clonotype changes were possibly confounded.

The table lists this clonotype with a few counts. Its target is not known. Alongside a J-beta primer mix, a sample-barcoded 5' primer served in a second PCR lasting roughly 6 to 12 cycles. TCRdb re-called the 5' RACE reads through MiXCR, storing one row per CDR3 protein. The repertoire holds about 840,000 distinct CDR3 sequences, almost 30% seen once, with about 9.4% in the top ten. CDR3 length equals 14 residues. Germline lookup yields CDR1 SGHTA and CDR2 FQGNSA. Trimming cost V 7 bases and J 5 bases, with 16 bases left between them. The sample was also reused in another study, on T cells of mothers and their children. Per that paper: The M1S primer of the second PCR added sample barcodes and 2-4 random nucleotides. For each mother, over 9 million TCR beta CDR3 reads were obtained, and for each child, a few million. The study found slightly higher but non-significant overlap in related versus unrelated mother-child pairs.

The rearrangement uses TRBV7-2 and TRBJ2-3; the D gene is possibly TRBD1 (6 bases). Input material: blood. The source of this sequence is a woman between 40 and 55 years old in good health. CDR3 in amino acids: CASTENRVLDTQYF. The CDR3 DNA sequence: TGTGCCAGCACCGAGAACAGGGTGTTAGATACGCAGTATTTT.